This is a list of T cell receptor beta chains from one sample in a study of shared clonotypes between healthy human individuals. This table comes from immunoSEQ multiplex PCR, and its TCRdb copy is limited to in-frame clones, with some not included. Here the sample spans about 500,000 clones, 75% to 80% being singletons. Material: PBMCs. These receptors all stem from a woman between 35 and 50 years old in good health. Some clones in this sample may be carry-over from other donors' samples. The CDR3 runs from the conserved cysteine through the conserved F or W. D genes are given only for firm matches. Clone sizes are given selectively: once, few, many, or a class where the clone is expanded.

abundance	v_gene	d_gene	len	CDR3aa
NA	TRBV28	TRBD1	12	CATDRADQPQHF
few	TRBV5-1	TRBD1	17	CASSPRGGTGGKTEAFF
few	TRBV7-3	NA	15	CASSYGRSSYNEQFF
NA	TRBV2	NA	14	CASSESANTGELFF
NA	TRBV7-9	NA	13	CASSYGGFDGYTF
NA	TRBV6-6	NA	10	CASSDLEAFF
NA	TRBV7-9	TRBD1	14	CASSQDRAPDTQYF
NA	TRBV28	NA	12	CASLGGNQPQHF
NA	TRBV10-2	TRBD2	14	CASSTSGSAYEQYF
NA	TRBV6-1	TRBD1	13	CASSGRTGDEQYF
few	TRBV9	NA	12	CASSVDRDGYTF
NA	TRBV6-1	NA	15	CASSEGAGGWYEQYF
NA	TRBV29-1	TRBD1	13	CSVGTGGWAEAFF
NA	TRBV30	NA	15	CAWSRRARSNYGYTF
NA	TRBV6-5	NA	14	CASNLRAPQETQYF
NA	TRBV7-9	NA	15	CASSIRQTSNTEAFF
once	TRBV2	TRBD2	14	CASSTSGRNNEQFF
few	TRBV5-1	NA	14	CASSKWGADTEAFF